This note documents a single T cell receptor beta chain sequence. Its antigen is undetermined. The repertoire was sequenced with immunoSEQ multiplex PCR; TCRdb's copy has only in-frame clones and lacks some. Of 150,000 to 200,000 clones listed, about 88% are singletons. The CDR3 extends over 16 amino acids. Germline V gene sequence: CDR1 SSHAT, CDR2 FNYEAQ (reference sequence). The J segment lost 3 bases and the V segment lost 4 bases, leaving 9 bases of the junction unmatched. These data are taken from a study of cytotoxic CD8 clonotypes in ibrutinib-treated CLL. Study summary: Among responders, 24 were partial and 2 complete; after median around 68 months, around 15 stayed remitted and approximately 12 progressed. Response samples came after a median about 11 months of treatment, range 6 to 36. Averaging across samples gave approximately 250,000 productive templates and over 85,000 productive rearrangements. Study observations and caveats: Different sampling times were used for sustained-remission and progressing patients.

This receptor was identified in a human donor with chronic lymphocytic leukemia. V usage is TRBV7-7 and J usage is TRBJ2-5, with 9 bases fitting TRBD2. Sequenced material: PBMCs, taken at disease progression, from a patient treated with ibrutinib. CDR3 amino acids: CASSSAAGGWEETQYF. The CDR3 DNA is TGTGCCAGCAGCTCGGCAGCGGGAGGCTGGGAAGAGACCCAGTACTTC.